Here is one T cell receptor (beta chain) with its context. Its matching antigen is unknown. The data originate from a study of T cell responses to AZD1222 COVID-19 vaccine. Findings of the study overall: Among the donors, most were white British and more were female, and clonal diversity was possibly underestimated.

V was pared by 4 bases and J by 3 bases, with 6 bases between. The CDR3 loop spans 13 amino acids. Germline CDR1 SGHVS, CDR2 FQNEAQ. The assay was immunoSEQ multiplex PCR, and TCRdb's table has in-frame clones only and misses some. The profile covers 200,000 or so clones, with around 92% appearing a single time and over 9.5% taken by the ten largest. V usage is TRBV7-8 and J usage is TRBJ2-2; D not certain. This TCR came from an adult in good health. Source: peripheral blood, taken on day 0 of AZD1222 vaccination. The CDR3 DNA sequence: TGTGCCAGCAGCTCCGGCTACACCGGGGAGCTGTTTTTT. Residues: CASSSGYTGELFF.